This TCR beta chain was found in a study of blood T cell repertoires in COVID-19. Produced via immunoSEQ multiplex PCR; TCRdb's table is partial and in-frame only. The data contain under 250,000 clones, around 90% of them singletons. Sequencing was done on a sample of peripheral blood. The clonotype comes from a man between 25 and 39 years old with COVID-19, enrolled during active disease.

The CDR3 nucleotides are TGTGCCAGCAGCCAAGATCCAGGGGTGAACACTGAAGCTTTCTTT. Translated, it gives CASSQDPGVNTEAFF. The chain couples TRBV3-1 (or the pseudogene TRBV3-2) to TRBJ1-1, with a weak D call TRBD1 (6 bases). V gave up 0 bases and J gave up 0 bases, with 8 bases separating them. CDR3 length: 15 amino acids. Looked up from germline, CDR1 is LGHDT and CDR2 is YNNKEL (reference sequence).